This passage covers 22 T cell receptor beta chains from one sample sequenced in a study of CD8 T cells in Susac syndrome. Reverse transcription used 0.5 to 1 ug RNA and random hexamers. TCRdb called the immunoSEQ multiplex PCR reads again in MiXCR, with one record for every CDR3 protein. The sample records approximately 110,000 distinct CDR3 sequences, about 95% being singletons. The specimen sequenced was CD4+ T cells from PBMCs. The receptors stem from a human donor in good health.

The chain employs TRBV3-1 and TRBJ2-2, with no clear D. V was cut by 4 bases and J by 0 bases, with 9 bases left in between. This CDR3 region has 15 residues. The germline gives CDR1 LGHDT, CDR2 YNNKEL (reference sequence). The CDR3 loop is CASSLRMANTGELFF. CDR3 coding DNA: TGTGCCAGCAGCCTTAGGATGGCGAACACCGGGGAGCTGTTTTTT.

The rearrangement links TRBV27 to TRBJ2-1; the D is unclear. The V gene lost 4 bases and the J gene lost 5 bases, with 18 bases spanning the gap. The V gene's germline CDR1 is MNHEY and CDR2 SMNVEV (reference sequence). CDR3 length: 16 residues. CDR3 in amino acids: CASSSPSRTGHNEQFF. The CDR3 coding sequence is TGTGCCAGCAGTTCCCCCTCCCGGACCGGGCACAATGAGCAGTTCTTC.

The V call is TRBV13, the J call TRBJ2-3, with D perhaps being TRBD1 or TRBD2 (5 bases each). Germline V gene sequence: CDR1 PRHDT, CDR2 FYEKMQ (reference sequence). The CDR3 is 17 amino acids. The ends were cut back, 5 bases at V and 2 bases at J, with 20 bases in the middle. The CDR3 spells CASSPPAGRSLTDTQYF. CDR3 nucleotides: TGTGCCAGCAGCCCCCCCGCAGGGAGATCCCTCACAGATACGCAGTATTTT.

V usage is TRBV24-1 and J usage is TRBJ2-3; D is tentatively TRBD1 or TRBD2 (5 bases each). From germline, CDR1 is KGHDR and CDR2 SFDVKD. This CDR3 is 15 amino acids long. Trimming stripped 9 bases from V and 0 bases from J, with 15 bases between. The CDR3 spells CATGGGGSSTDTQYF. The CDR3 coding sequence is TGTGCCACCGGGGGTGGCGGGTCTAGCACAGATACGCAGTATTTT.

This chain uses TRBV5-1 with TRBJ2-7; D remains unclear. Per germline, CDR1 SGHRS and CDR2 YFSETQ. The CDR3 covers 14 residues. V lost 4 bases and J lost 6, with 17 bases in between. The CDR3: CASSLESSRSEQYF. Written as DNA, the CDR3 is TGCGCCAGCAGCCTGGAGAGCTCCAGGAGCGAGCAGTACTTC.

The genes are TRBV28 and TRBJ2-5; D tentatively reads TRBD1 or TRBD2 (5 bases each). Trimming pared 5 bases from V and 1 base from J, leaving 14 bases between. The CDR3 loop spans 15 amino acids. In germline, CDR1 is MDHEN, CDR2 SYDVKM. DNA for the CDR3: TGTGCCAGCAGTCAAAGGGCAGGGACCCAAGAGACCCAGTACTTC. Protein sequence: CASSQRAGTQETQYF.

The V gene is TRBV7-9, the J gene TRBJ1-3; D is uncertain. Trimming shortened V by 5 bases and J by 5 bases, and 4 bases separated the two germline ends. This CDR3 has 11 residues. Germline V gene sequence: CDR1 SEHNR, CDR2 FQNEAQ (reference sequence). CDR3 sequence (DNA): TGTGCCAGCAGCATTCGAAACACCATATATTTT. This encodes CASSIRNTIYF.

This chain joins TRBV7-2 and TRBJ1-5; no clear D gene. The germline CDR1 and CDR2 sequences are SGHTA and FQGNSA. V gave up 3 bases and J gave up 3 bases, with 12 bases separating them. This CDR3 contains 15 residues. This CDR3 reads CASSLGLLANQPQHF. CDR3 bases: TGTGCCAGCAGCTTGGGCCTGCTAGCCAATCAGCCCCAGCATTTT.

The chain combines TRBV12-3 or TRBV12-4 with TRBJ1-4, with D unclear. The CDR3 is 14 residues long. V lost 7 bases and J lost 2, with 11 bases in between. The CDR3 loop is CASTGWVTNEKLFF. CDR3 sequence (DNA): TGTGCCAGCACCGGGTGGGTTACTAATGAAAAACTGTTTTTT.

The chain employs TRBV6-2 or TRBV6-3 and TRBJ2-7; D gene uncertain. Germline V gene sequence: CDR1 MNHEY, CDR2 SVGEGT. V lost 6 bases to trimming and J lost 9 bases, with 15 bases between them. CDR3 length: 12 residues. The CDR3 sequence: CASRPGPTGQYF. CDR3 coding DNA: TGTGCCAGCAGACCCGGGCCAACCGGGCAGTACTTC.

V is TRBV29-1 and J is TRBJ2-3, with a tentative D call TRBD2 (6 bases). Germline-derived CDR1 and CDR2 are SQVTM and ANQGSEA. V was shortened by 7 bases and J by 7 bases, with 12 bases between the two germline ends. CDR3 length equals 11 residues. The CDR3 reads CSAEEGYTQYF. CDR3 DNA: TGCAGCGCCGAGGAGGGTTATACGCAGTATTTT.

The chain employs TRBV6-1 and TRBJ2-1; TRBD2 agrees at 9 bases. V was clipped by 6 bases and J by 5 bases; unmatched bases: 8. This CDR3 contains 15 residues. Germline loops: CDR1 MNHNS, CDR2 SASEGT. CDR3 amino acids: CASSEGLASDNEQFF. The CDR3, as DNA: TGTGCCAGCAGCGAGGGACTAGCTTCAGACAATGAGCAGTTCTTC.

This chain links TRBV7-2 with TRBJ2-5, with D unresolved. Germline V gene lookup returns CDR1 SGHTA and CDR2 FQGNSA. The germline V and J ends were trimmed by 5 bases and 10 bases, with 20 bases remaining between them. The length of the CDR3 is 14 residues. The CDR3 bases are TGTGCCAGCAGCCCACTATATAAGTCGGGTAACCAGTACTTC. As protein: CASSPLYKSGNQYF.

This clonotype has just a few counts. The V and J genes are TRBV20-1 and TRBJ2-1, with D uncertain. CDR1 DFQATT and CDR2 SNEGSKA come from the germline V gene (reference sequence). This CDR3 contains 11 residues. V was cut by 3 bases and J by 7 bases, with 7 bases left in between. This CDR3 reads CSARGPNEQFF. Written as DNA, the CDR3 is TGCAGTGCTAGGGGTCCGAATGAGCAGTTCTTC.

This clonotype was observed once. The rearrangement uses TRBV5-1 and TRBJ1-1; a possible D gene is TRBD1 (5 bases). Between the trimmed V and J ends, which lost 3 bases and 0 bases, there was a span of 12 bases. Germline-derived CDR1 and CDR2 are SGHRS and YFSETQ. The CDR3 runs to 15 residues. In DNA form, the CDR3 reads TGCGCCAGCAGCTCGGCGGGACTCCTGAACACTGAAGCTTTCTTT. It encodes CASSSAGLLNTEAFF. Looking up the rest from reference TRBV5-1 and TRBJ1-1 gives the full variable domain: KAGVTQTPRYLIKTRGQQVTLSCSPISGHRSVSWYQQTPGQGLQFLFEYFSETQRNKGNFPGRFSGRQFSNSRSEMNVSTLELGDSALYLCASSSAGLLNTEAFFGQGTRLTVV.

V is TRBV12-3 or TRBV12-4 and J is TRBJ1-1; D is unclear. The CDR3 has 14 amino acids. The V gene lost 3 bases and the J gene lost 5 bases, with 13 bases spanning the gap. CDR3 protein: CASSLFGEGTEAFF. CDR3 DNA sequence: TGTGCCAGCAGTTTGTTCGGTGAAGGGACTGAAGCTTTCTTT.

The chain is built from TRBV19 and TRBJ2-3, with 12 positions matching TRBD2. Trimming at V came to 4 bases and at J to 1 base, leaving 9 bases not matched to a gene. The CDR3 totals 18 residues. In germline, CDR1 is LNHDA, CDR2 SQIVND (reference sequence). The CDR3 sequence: CASSRLAGVTNGTDTQYF. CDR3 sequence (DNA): TGTGCCAGTAGTAGACTAGCGGGAGTTACCAATGGCACAGATACGCAGTATTTT.

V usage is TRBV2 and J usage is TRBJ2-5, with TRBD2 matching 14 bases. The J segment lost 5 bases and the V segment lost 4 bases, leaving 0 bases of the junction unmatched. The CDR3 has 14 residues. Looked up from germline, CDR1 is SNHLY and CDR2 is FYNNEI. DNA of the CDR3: TGTGCCAGCAGTGGACTAGCGGGAGGGGAGACCCAGTACTTC. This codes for CASSGLAGGETQYF.

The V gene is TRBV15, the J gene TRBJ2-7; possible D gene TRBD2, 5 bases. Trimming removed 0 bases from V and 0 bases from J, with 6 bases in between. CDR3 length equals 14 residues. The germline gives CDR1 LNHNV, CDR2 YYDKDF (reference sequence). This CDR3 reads CATSRDSDSYEQYF. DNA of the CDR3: TGTGCCACCAGCAGAGATAGCGACTCCTACGAGCAGTACTTC.

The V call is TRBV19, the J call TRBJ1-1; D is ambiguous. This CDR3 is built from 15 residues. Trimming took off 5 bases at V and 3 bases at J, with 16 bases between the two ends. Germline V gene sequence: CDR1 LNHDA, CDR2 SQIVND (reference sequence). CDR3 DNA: TGTGCCAGTAGTTTATACCGGGCCCGGGACACTGAAGCTTTCTTT. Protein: CASSLYRARDTEAFF.

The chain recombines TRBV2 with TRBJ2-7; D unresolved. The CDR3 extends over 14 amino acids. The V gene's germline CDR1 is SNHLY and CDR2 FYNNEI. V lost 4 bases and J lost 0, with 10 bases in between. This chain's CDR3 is CASSVGRSSYEQYF. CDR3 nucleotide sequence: TGTGCCAGCAGTGTAGGCAGGAGCTCCTACGAGCAGTACTTC.

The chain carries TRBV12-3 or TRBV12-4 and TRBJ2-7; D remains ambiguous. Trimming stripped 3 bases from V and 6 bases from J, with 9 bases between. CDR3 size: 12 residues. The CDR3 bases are TGTGCCAGCAGTTTCGATCTTGGCGAGCAGTACTTC. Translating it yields CASSFDLGEQYF.